This T cell receptor (beta chain) was sequenced during a study of T cell repertoires in ileal Crohn's disease. Whole-study findings and limits: Compared with non-smokers, active smokers at surgery showed more clonal expansions. All patients with clonality above 26.8% had endoscopic recurrence.

Losses at the gene ends were 5 bases for V and 1 base for J; bases not matched to a gene: 5. The length of the CDR3 is 16 residues. Looked up from germline, CDR1 is SEHNR and CDR2 is FQNEAQ (reference sequence). Time point of the sample: inflamed ileum from the surgical specimen. On this clone itself: The antigen remains unidentified.

Clones were sequenced by immunoSEQ multiplex PCR, and TCRdb holds only the in-frame ones, with some missing. The profile shows roughly 4,400 clones, 76% of them singletons. The clonotype originates from an adult with Crohn's disease. Sequencing was performed on ileal tissue. The chain has TRBV7-9 and TRBJ2-6; 7 nucleotides agree with TRBD2. Here the CDR3 reads CASSRGEVSGANVLTF. The DNA of the CDR3 is TGTGCCAGCAGCCGGGGGGAGGTGTCTGGGGCCAACGTCCTGACTTTC.